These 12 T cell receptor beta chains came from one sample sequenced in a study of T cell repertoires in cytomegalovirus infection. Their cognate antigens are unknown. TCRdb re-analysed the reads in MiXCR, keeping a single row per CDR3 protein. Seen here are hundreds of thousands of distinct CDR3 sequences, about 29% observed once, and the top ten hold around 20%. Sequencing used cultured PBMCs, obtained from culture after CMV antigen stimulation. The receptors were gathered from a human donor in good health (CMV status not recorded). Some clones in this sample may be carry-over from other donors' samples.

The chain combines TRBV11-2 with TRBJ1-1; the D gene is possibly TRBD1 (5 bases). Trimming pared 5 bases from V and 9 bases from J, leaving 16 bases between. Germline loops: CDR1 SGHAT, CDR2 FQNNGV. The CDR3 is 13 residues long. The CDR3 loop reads CASSKPGTSKAFF. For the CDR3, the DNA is TGTGCCAGCAGCAAACCCGGGACTTCTAAAGCTTTCTTT.

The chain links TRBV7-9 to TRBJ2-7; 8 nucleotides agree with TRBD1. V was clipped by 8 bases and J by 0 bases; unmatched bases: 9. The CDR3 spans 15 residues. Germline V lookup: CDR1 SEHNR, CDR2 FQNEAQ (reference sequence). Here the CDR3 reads CASRAGQGPSYEQYF. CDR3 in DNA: TGTGCCAGCCGCGCCGGACAGGGCCCCTCCTACGAGCAGTACTTC. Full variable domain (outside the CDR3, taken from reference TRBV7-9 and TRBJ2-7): DTGVSQNPRHKITKRGQNVTFRCDPISEHNRLYWYRQTLGQGPEFLTYFQNEAQLEKSRLLSDRFSAERPKGSFSTLEIQRTEQGDSAMYLCASRAGQGPSYEQYFGPGTRLTVT.

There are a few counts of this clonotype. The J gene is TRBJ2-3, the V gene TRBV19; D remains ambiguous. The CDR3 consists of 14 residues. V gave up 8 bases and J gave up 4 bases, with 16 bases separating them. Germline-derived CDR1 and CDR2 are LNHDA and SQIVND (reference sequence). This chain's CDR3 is CASRVVIKADTQYF. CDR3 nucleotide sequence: TGTGCCAGTCGTGTAGTTATCAAGGCAGATACGCAGTATTTT.

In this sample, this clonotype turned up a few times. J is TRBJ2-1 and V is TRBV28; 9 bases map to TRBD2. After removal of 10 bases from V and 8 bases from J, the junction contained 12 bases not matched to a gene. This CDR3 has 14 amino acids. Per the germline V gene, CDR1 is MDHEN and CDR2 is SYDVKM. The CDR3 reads CATLPAGGPDEQFF. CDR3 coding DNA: TGTGCCACCCTTCCGGCGGGAGGGCCTGATGAGCAGTTCTTC.

The CDR3 DNA follows: TGCGCCAGCAGCTCCGCCAGTGGGGAACAGGGGCAGCCCCAGCATTTT. It encodes CASSSASGEQGQPQHF. V gene TRBV5-1 combines with J gene TRBJ1-5, with TRBD1 matching 7 bases. Losses at the gene ends were 3 bases for V and 7 bases for J; bases not matched to a gene: 13. In germline, CDR1 is SGHRS, CDR2 YFSETQ. CDR3 size: 16 residues.

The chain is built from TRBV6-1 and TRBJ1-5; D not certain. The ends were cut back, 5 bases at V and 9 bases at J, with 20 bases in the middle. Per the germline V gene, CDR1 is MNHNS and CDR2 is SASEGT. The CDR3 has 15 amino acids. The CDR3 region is CASSPLGSGSWPQHF. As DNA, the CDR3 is TGTGCCAGCAGTCCCCTCGGGTCGGGGTCGTGGCCCCAGCATTTT.

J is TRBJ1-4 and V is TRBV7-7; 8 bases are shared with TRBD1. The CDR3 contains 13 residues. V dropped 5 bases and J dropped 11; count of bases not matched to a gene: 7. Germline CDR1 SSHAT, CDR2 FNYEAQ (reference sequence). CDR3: CASSRGQGEKLFF. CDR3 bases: TGTGCCAGCAGCAGAGGACAGGGCGAGAAACTGTTTTTT.

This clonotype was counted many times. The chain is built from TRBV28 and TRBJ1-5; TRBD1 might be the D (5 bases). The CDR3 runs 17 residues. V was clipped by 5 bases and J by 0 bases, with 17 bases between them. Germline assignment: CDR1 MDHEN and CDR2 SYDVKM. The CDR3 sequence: CASSPSPGHYSNQPQHF. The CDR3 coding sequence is TGTGCCAGCAGTCCCTCACCTGGACACTATAGCAATCAGCCCCAGCATTTT.

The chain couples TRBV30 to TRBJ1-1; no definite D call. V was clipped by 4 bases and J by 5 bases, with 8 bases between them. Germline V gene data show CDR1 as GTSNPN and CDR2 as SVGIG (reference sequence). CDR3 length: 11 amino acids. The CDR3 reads CAWMRETEAFF. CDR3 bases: TGTGCCTGGATGAGGGAAACTGAAGCTTTCTTT.

The CDR3 nucleotides are TGTGCCAGCACCTTTGGGGCAGGAGAAGCTTTCTTT. It specifies CASTFGAGEAFF. This chain uses TRBV12-3 or TRBV12-4 with TRBJ1-1, with a possible D match to TRBD1 (5 bases). V was shortened by 7 bases and J by 8 bases, with 14 bases between the two germline ends. This CDR3 spans 12 amino acids.

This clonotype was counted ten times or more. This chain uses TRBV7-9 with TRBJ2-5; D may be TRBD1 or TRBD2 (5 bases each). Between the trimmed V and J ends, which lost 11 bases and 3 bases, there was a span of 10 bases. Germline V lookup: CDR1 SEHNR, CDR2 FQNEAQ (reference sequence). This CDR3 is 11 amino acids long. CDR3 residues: CAAGGEETQYF. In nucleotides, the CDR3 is TGTGCCGCTGGGGGAGAAGAGACCCAGTACTTC.

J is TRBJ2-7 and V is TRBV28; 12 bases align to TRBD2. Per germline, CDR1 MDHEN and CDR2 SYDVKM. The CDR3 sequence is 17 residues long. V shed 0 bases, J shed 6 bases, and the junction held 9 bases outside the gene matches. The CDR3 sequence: CASSLWSLAGGPGEQYF. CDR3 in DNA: TGTGCCAGCAGTTTATGGAGTCTAGCGGGAGGGCCGGGCGAGCAGTACTTC.